One T cell receptor beta chain is described in this entry. As handled by the study authors: Cell counts per sample came from amplifying reference gene primers. TCRdb's table, derived via immunoSEQ multiplex PCR, lists solely in-frame clones and lacks some. V, J and clone size are those of that table, while D and trimming were read from the DNA. This sample has some 150,000 clones, with approximately 83% found just once. This record belongs to a study of blood T cell repertoires in COVID-19. About the research overall: There were acute and convalescent COVID-19 samples, and they came from the United States, Italy and Spain. The cDNA or gDNA used as material had been derived from T cells, B-cell-depleted T cells, or PBMCs.

The CDR3 has 13 amino acids. Germline V gene lookup returns CDR1 MNHEY and CDR2 SMNVEV (reference sequence). V was trimmed by 7 bases and J by 8 bases, leaving 15 bases between them. The chain combines TRBV27 with TRBJ2-1; D might be TRBD1 (5 bases). Sample: peripheral blood. The TCR originated in a human donor with acute or convalescent COVID-19. The donor label of this sample is uncertain. The CDR3: CASNGAKRYEQFF. Here the CDR3 DNA reads TGTGCCAGCAATGGGGCAAAGAGGTATGAGCAGTTCTTC.